Listed here is a single T cell receptor (beta chain). The sample comes from a study of CD8 T cells in Susac syndrome. Reverse transcription of about 0.45 to 1 ug RNA was performed with random hexamers. From the immunoSEQ multiplex PCR reads, TCRdb called clonotypes with MiXCR, one entry per CDR3 protein. The repertoire consists of 150,000 to 190,000 distinct CDR3 sequences, with about 94% occurring once and the leading ten covering roughly 0.21%. Between the trimmed V and J ends, which lost 0 bases and 4 bases, there was a span of 9 bases. The CDR3 spans 13 residues. The germline CDR1 and CDR2 sequences are GTSNPN and SVGIG (reference sequence).

Sequences were obtained from CD8+ T cells from PBMCs. The clonotype comes from a human donor with multiple sclerosis. The chain links TRBV30 to TRBJ1-2; D remains ambiguous. In DNA form, the CDR3 reads TGTGCCTGGAGTGTAGATGGCCCCTATGGCTACACCTTC. Its protein product is CAWSVDGPYGYTF.